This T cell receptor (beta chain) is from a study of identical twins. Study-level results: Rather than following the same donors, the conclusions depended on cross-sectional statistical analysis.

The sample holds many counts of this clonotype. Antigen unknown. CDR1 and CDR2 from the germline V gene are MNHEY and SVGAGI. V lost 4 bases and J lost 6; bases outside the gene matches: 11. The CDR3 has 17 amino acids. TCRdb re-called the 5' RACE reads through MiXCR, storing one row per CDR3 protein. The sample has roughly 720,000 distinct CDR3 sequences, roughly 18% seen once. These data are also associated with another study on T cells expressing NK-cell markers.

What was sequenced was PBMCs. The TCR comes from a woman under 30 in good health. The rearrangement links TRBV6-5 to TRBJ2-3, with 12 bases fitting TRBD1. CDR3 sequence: CASSLYPGTGGADTQYF. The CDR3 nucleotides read TGTGCCAGCAGTTTGTACCCCGGGACAGGGGGCGCCGATACGCAGTATTTT.